The source of this T cell receptor (beta chain) is a study of cytotoxic CD8 clonotypes in ibrutinib-treated CLL. Background on the study: Among the patients, about a dozen presented as relapsed/refractory and around 15 as treatment-naive; 17 showed unmutated IGHV. Across samples, productive templates numbered over 200,000 and productive rearrangements reached 94,082 on average.

Target depth was 1 in 200,000 to 1 in 1 million T cells, about 10x per clonotype. The protocol was immunoSEQ multiplex PCR, while the TCRdb copy is restricted to in-frame clones and leaves out a portion. The sample has 150,000 or so clones, roughly three quarters seen once. The CDR3 runs 13 residues. With 10 bases removed from V and 7 bases from J, the gap between germline ends came to 20 bases. The V gene's germline CDR1 is MNHEY and CDR2 SVGAGI. V usage is TRBV6-5 and J usage is TRBJ2-7; unclear D gene. The specimen was PBMCs, collected after 24 months of ibrutinib treatment. The TCR was taken from a human donor with chronic lymphocytic leukemia. The CDR3 spells CATSVGAWGEQYF. The CDR3, as DNA: TGTGCCACCTCCGTCGGCGCTTGGGGAGAGCAGTACTTC.